Each of the 11 T cell receptor beta chains below was sequenced from the same sample in a study of T cell therapy after organ transplantation (dated by TCRdb to the late 2010s). The library was built by means of the immunoSEQ multiplex PCR assay. In TCRdb, the immuneACCESS table is reduced to in-frame sequences with V and J assigned. These tables do not hold every clone; where another copy was compared, an unresolved V gene accounts for under half, and the others remain unexplained. The sample data list about 21,000 clones, and roughly 89% of these were observed just once. The ten largest clones add up to about 35% of the sample. The label giving this sample's time point can be read as: 20-29 weeks after completion of therapy. No antigen has been identified for these receptors. This specimen consisted of CD8+ T cells from blood, obtained after autologous CMV-specific T cell therapy. These receptor sequences come from a human patient who had received a solid organ transplant and had CMV disease. Some T cells may be donor cells from the graft after a transplant.

This clone was detected only once. The V call is TRBV27, the J call TRBJ1-2; D unresolved. CDR3 size: 13 residues. Between the trimmed V and J ends, which lost 3 bases and 8 bases, there was a span of 13 bases. Germline values: CDR1 MNHEY, CDR2 SMNVEV (reference sequence). The CDR3 loop reads CASSFSTRRGYTF. CDR3 DNA: TGTGCCAGCAGTTTCTCGACCCGGCGGGGCTACACCTTC.

CDR3 DNA sequence: TGCGCCAGCAGCTTGTCGAGTAATACTGAAGCTTTCTTT. Protein sequence: CASSLSSNTEAFF. The chain combines TRBV5-1 with TRBJ1-1, with D hard to call. This CDR3 has 13 residues. Trimming removed 1 base from V and 5 bases from J, with 9 bases in between. Per germline, CDR1 SGHRS and CDR2 YFSETQ. Full variable domain (remainder filled in from reference TRBV5-1 and TRBJ1-1): KAGVTQTPRYLIKTRGQQVTLSCSPISGHRSVSWYQQTPGQGLQFLFEYFSETQRNKGNFPGRFSGRQFSNSRSEMNVSTLELGDSALYLCASSLSSNTEAFFGQGTRLTVV.

By frequency in the sample, this clone is medium-sized. The chain couples TRBV28 to TRBJ2-7, with TRBD1 as a possible D gene (5 bases). The CDR3 length is 13 residues. The V gene's germline CDR1 is MDHEN and CDR2 SYDVKM. V lost 5 bases, J lost 4 bases, and 12 bases lay in between. The CDR3 nucleotides are TGTGCCAGCAGTCCCGGACACAAGTACGAGCAGTACTTC. Translating gives CASSPGHKYEQYF.

The chain couples TRBV2 to TRBJ1-4, with D maybe TRBD1 (5 bases). Germline V gives CDR1 SNHLY, CDR2 FYNNEI. The CDR3 has 15 amino acids. V lost 6 bases and J lost 0, with 11 bases in between. The CDR3 coding sequence is TGTGCCAGCAGCCTGGGACCGGCAACTAATGAAAAACTGTTTTTT. This encodes CASSLGPATNEKLFF.

This chain uses TRBV13 with TRBJ2-1; TRBD2 might be the D (5 bases). Germline CDR1 PRHDT, CDR2 FYEKMQ (reference sequence). This CDR3 spans 15 amino acids. Trimming took 5 bases from V and 9 from J, leaving 20 bases between them. This CDR3 is CASSAPGRPGGEQFF. CDR3 in DNA: TGTGCCAGCAGCGCCCCCGGCCGCCCCGGAGGTGAGCAGTTCTTC.

The V and J genes are TRBV11-2 and TRBJ2-7, with 7 bases lining up with TRBD1. The V gene's germline CDR1 is SGHAT and CDR2 FQNNGV. V shed 3 bases, J shed 0 bases, and the junction held 5 bases outside the gene matches. The CDR3 length is 15 residues. CDR3 bases: TGTGCCAGCAGCTTCAACGACAGGGCCTCCTACGAGCAGTACTTC. Translated: CASSFNDRASYEQYF.

This CDR3 reads CASSHGPSGETQYF. The CDR3 DNA sequence: TGCGCCAGCAGCCACGGGCCTAGCGGGGAGACCCAGTACTTC. This chain uses TRBV4-1 with TRBJ2-5; TRBD2 matches 8 bases. With 3 bases clipped from V and 5 bases from J, the junction kept 5 bases outside the gene matches. The CDR3 has 14 amino acids. Germline values: CDR1 MGHRA, CDR2 YSYEKL.

The rearrangement uses TRBV19 and TRBJ2-7, with 14 bases that match TRBD2. The CDR3 is 16 amino acids. CDR1 is LNHDA, CDR2 SQIVND, per germline (reference sequence). V lost 5 bases and J lost 5; bases outside the gene matches: 8. CDR3 sequence reads: CASSVTSGRAGHEQYF. The DNA of the CDR3 is TGTGCCAGTAGTGTGACTAGCGGGAGGGCCGGGCACGAGCAGTACTTC.

The chain couples TRBV5-1 to TRBJ2-1; D gene uncertain. Germline-derived CDR1 and CDR2 are SGHRS and YFSETQ. The CDR3 has 14 residues. Trimming shortened V by 0 bases and J by 8 bases, and 12 bases separated the two germline ends. CDR3 DNA: TGCGCCAGCAGCTTGGCAGGCAGGAACGATGAGCAGTTCTTC. It specifies CASSLAGRNDEQFF.

In the case of this clone: Other DNA sequences from this sample encode an identical CDR3 as well. CDR3 nucleotides: TGTGCCAGCAGCCACAGGGGGTATACTGAAGCTTTCTTT. Its translation: CASSHRGYTEAFF. The chain joins TRBV6-5 to TRBJ1-1, with 8 bases matching TRBD1. Germline V gene lookup returns CDR1 MNHEY and CDR2 SVGAGI. V dropped 6 bases and J dropped 5; count of bases not matched to a gene: 5. The CDR3 runs 13 residues.

The V and J genes are TRBV5-4 and TRBJ1-2, with 7 bases matching TRBD1. This CDR3 comprises 13 residues. CDR1 SGHNT and CDR2 YYREEE come from the germline V gene (reference sequence). V shed 0 bases and J 8 bases; nucleotides not matched to a gene: 4. This CDR3 reads CASSLAGGEGYTF. Written as DNA, the CDR3 is TGTGCCAGCAGCTTGGCAGGGGGAGAGGGCTACACCTTC.